This is a list of T cell receptor beta chains from one sample in a study of blood T cell repertoires in COVID-19. Profiling relied on immunoSEQ multiplex PCR, and the TCRdb table lists in-frame clones only, not all of them. The repertoire holds approximately 200,000 clones, with about 88% as singletons. The sample comprised peripheral blood. The receptors shown here come from a man between 40 and 49 years old with active or convalescent COVID-19. Each CDR3 is given with its conserved first and last residue. Each record gives: CDR3 protein, CDR3 DNA, D gene, V gene, clone size, J gene. D genes are given only for firm matches. The size of a clone is reported for some rows only, either as once, few or many, or as a class for expanded clones.

CDR3 protein: CASTLGGGSYNEQFF
CDR3 DNA: TGTGCCAGTACCCTAGGGGGGGGATCATACAATGAGCAGTTCTTC
D gene: .
V gene: TRBV19
clone size: .
J gene: TRBJ2-1

CDR3 protein: CASSLTSGGYEQYF
CDR3 DNA: TGTGCCAGCAGCTTAACTAGCGGGGGATACGAGCAGTACTTC
D gene: TRBD2
V gene: TRBV5-4
clone size: .
J gene: TRBJ2-7

CDR3 protein: CATSRERATGNTIYF
CDR3 DNA: TGTGCCACCAGCAGAGAACGAGCTACTGGAAACACCATATATTTT
D gene: .
V gene: TRBV15
clone size: .
J gene: TRBJ1-3

CDR3 protein: CASSNAGSHGYTF
CDR3 DNA: TGTGCCAGCAGTAACGCAGGGTCCCATGGCTACACCTTC
D gene: .
V gene: TRBV27
clone size: .
J gene: TRBJ1-2

CDR3 protein: CASSLTVQETQYF
CDR3 DNA: TGTGCCAGCAGCTTGACAGTCCAAGAGACCCAGTACTTC
D gene: .
V gene: TRBV5-4
clone size: .
J gene: TRBJ2-5

CDR3 protein: CASSIRRGRREQYF
CDR3 DNA: TGTGCCAGCAGTATCCGCAGGGGGCGACGCGAGCAGTACTTC
D gene: TRBD1
V gene: TRBV28
clone size: .
J gene: TRBJ2-7

CDR3 protein: CASSLVQNTEAFF
CDR3 DNA: TGTGCCAGCAGCTTAGTACAGAACACTGAAGCTTTCTTT
D gene: .
V gene: TRBV11-3
clone size: few
J gene: TRBJ1-1

CDR3 protein: CASSAGGSSGRYNEQFF
CDR3 DNA: TGTGCCAGCAGCGCGGGGGGGAGTAGCGGGAGATACAATGAGCAGTTCTTC
D gene: TRBD2
V gene: TRBV9
clone size: .
J gene: TRBJ2-1

CDR3 protein: CASSEAQGGLQLFF
CDR3 DNA: TGTGCCAGCAGTGAAGCGCAAGGGGGTCTTCAACTGTTTTTT
D gene: .
V gene: TRBV2
clone size: .
J gene: TRBJ1-4

CDR3 protein: CASSALAGNEQYF
CDR3 DNA: TGCGCCAGCAGTGCCCTAGCGGGGAACGAGCAGTACTTC
D gene: TRBD2
V gene: TRBV10-2
clone size: .
J gene: TRBJ2-7

CDR3 protein: CASRDRGHQPQHF
CDR3 DNA: TGTGCCAGCCGGGACAGGGGGCACCAGCCCCAGCATTTT
D gene: TRBD1
V gene: TRBV28
clone size: .
J gene: TRBJ1-5

CDR3 protein: CASSVDLGGYGYTF
CDR3 DNA: TGTGCCAGCAGCGTAGACCTAGGCGGCTATGGCTACACCTTC
D gene: .
V gene: TRBV9
clone size: .
J gene: TRBJ1-2

CDR3 protein: CASSLEGRSLEQYF
CDR3 DNA: TGTGCCAGCAGCTTAGAAGGCAGGTCGCTCGAGCAGTACTTC
D gene: .
V gene: TRBV7-3
clone size: .
J gene: TRBJ2-7

CDR3 protein: CASSTRGLVGTDTQYF
CDR3 DNA: TGTGCCAGCAGCACCAGGGGGCTAGTCGGCACAGATACGCAGTATTTT
D gene: TRBD1
V gene: TRBV9
clone size: .
J gene: TRBJ2-3

CDR3 protein: CASSPSGGAPRAFF
CDR3 DNA: TGTGCCAGCAGCCCCTCCGGGGGGGCACCTAGAGCTTTCTTT
D gene: .
V gene: TRBV6-5
clone size: .
J gene: TRBJ1-1

CDR3 protein: CASSSTGQNYGYTF
CDR3 DNA: TGTGCCAGCAGCTCAACGGGACAGAACTATGGCTACACCTTC
D gene: TRBD1
V gene: TRBV4-2
clone size: .
J gene: TRBJ1-2

CDR3 protein: CASSLGGGTEAFF
CDR3 DNA: TGTGCCAGCAGCTTAGGCGGGGGCACTGAAGCTTTCTTT
D gene: .
V gene: TRBV7-9
clone size: .
J gene: TRBJ1-1

CDR3 protein: CASSVQFSRDRAFTGELFF
CDR3 DNA: TGCGCCAGCAGCGTCCAATTCTCCCGGGACAGGGCTTTCACCGGGGAGCTGTTTTTT
D gene: TRBD1
V gene: TRBV4-1
clone size: .
J gene: TRBJ2-2

CDR3 protein: CASSSDSALWSYTF
CDR3 DNA: TGTGCCAGCAGCTCGGACAGCGCCCTATGGAGCTACACCTTC
D gene: .
V gene: TRBV7-9
clone size: once
J gene: TRBJ1-2

CDR3 protein: CASRPFTGDLVELAKNIQYF
CDR3 DNA: TGCGCCAGCAGGCCCTTTACAGGGGATCTTGTGGAGCTAGCCAAAAACATTCAGTACTTC
D gene: TRBD1
V gene: TRBV5-1
clone size: .
J gene: TRBJ2-4

CDR3 protein: CAWQSGWGAGGPDEQFF
CDR3 DNA: TGTGCCTGGCAGAGTGGATGGGGCGCGGGAGGGCCTGATGAGCAGTTCTTC
D gene: TRBD2
V gene: TRBV30
clone size: .
J gene: TRBJ2-1

CDR3 protein: CASSLGSGIARYEQYF
CDR3 DNA: TGTGCCAGCAGCTTGGGCTCGGGGATTGCGCGCTACGAGCAGTACTTC
D gene: .
V gene: TRBV5-6
clone size: .
J gene: TRBJ2-7